These 8 T cell receptor beta chains originate from one sample sequenced in a study of tumor-infiltrating lymphocytes in primary liver carcinoma. Constant-region priming of around 490 ng total RNA yielded TCR beta cDNA. Generation of the TCR beta libraries relied on three nested multiplex PCR rounds using slightly modified ARM-PCR. A C-beta reverse primer was combined with TRBV1-TRBV30 forward primers in the first two PCR rounds, and each round had about 10 cycles. A single record per CDR3 protein comes from TCRdb applying MiXCR to the multiplex PCR reads. In the table there are 300,000 to 350,000 distinct CDR3 sequences, around 60% of which are singletons. Unsorted whole blood yielded the blood RNA, and germline DNA was also extracted. Sequenced: peripheral blood. All receptors come from a man aged 40-49 years with primary liver carcinoma and hepatitis B virus infection.

In this sample, this clonotype turned up once. The conserved closing phenylalanine or tryptophan is absent in this CDR3, likely reflecting a read error. The DNA is left out, because the CDR3 cannot be placed on it with certainty; the CDR3 is given as TCRdb lists it. The chain has TRBV11-1 and TRBJ2-2; the D call in the table, TRBD2, was not verified against the DNA. In germline, CDR1 is SGHAT, CDR2 FQDESV (reference sequence). With termini counted, the CDR3 has 15 amino acids. The CDR3 loop reads CASSLRTSGIGEMFL.

The rearrangement uses TRBV5-1 and TRBJ2-5; the D gene is possibly TRBD1 (5 bases). The germline V gene encodes CDR1 SGHRS and CDR2 YFSETQ. V dropped 4 bases and J dropped 4 bases, with 14 bases sitting between them. This CDR3 is 14 amino acids long. CDR3 protein: CASSQEGQGETQYF. DNA of the CDR3: TGCGCCAGCAGCCAAGAAGGCCAGGGAGAGACCCAGTACTTC.

As concerns this clonotype: This may come from a read error, since a much larger clone is one base off. The chain uses TRBV4-3 and TRBJ1-1, with D possibly being TRBD1 (6 bases). Looked up from germline, CDR1 is LGHNA and CDR2 is YSLEER. V was trimmed by 1 base and J by 5 bases, leaving 14 bases between them. The CDR3 runs 15 residues. DNA for the CDR3: TGCGCCAGCAGCCAAGTAGGACAGAGGACAACTGAAGCTTTCTTT. It translates to CASSQVGQRTTEAFF.

About this clonotype itself: The junction and the germline gene differ at one end; a read error may be behind it. This sequence joins TRBV5-1 and TRBJ2-5; D not certain. Germline V gives CDR1 SGHRS, CDR2 YFSETQ. The length of the CDR3 is 14 residues. The CDR3 loop reads CASSLQDQREIQYF. CDR3 DNA: TGCGCCAGCAGCTTGCAGGACCAACGAGAGATCCAGTACTTC.

With regard to this clonotype: A junction boundary mismatches the germline segment, possibly from a read error. This chain links TRBV12-3 or TRBV12-4 with TRBJ2-7, with TRBD2 identical over 10 bases. The CDR3 is made up of 13 amino acids. In DNA form, the CDR3 reads TGTGCCAGCAGGCTAGCGGGAGAAAGCGAGCAGGACTTC. As protein: CASRLAGESEQDF.

A few counts support this clonotype. The genes are TRBV28 and TRBJ1-4; TRBD1 is a possible D gene (6 bases). V was shortened by 4 bases and J by 8 bases, with 20 bases between the two germline ends. The CDR3 is made up of 16 amino acids. CDR1 MDHEN and CDR2 SYDVKM come from the germline V gene. The CDR3 nucleotides are TGTGCCAGCAGTTCGCGAGCGGGACAAGGATTGGAAAAACTGTTTTTT. As protein: CASSSRAGQGLEKLFF.

The chain is built from TRBV11-2 and TRBJ2-7; D may correspond to TRBD1 or TRBD2 (6 bases each). V shed 2 bases and J shed 4 bases, with 12 bases lying between them. The germline V gene encodes CDR1 SGHAT and CDR2 FQNNGV. The CDR3 is made up of 14 amino acids. The CDR3 protein is CASSLPGALYEQYF. CDR3 bases: TGTGCCAGCAGCTTACCGGGGGCGCTTTACGAGCAGTACTTC.

In this sample, this clonotype turned up once. The junction differs from germline at one of its ends, possibly a read error. The chain recombines TRBV6-6 with TRBJ2-5, with D perhaps TRBD2 (6 bases). Germline lookup yields CDR1 MNHNY and CDR2 SVGAGI (reference sequence). CDR3 length equals 14 residues. DNA for the CDR3: TGTGCCAGCGGTTACGGGGGAGATCAAGAGACCCAGTACTTC. This codes for CASGYGGDQETQYF.